The 31 T cell receptor beta chains below come from one sample, sequenced in a study of human T cells and chemical hapten exposure. In TCRdb, the RACE reads were re-called with MiXCR into one record per CDR3 protein. The sample lists 340,000 or so distinct CDR3 sequences, around 7% occurring once. Noted time point: patch test 1, 2 weeks after DPC sensitization. Treatment here: therapeutic diphenylcyclopropenone sensitization with weekly scalp DPC. The specimen was whole blood, collected in connection with sensitization to the hapten diphenylcyclopropenone (DPC). These receptors originate from a woman under 30 with alopecia areata. Some clones in this sample may be carry-over from other donors' samples.

The chain has TRBV4-2 and TRBJ2-7; D remains unclear. Germline CDR1 is LGHNA and CDR2 is YNFKEQ. The V end was cut by 4 bases, the J end by 0 bases, with 10 bases between. The CDR3 sequence is 14 residues long. DNA of the CDR3: TGTGCCAGCAGCCCCCCATCAAGCTCCTACGAGCAGTACTTC. It codes for CASSPPSSSYEQYF.

This clonotype was picked up many times. The chain uses TRBV12-3 or TRBV12-4 and TRBJ2-5; D unresolved. Trimming took 4 bases from V and 4 from J, leaving 19 bases between them. The CDR3 spans 16 residues. The CDR3 loop is CASSSSLSNSRETQYF. The CDR3 DNA sequence: TGTGCCAGCAGTTCCTCCCTTAGCAACTCACGAGAGACCCAGTACTTC.

This clonotype was seen many times. This chain links TRBV12-3 or TRBV12-4 with TRBJ1-2, with 8 bases identical to TRBD1. The CDR3 totals 16 residues. The V segment lost 5 bases and the J segment 3 bases; nucleotides outside the gene matches: 11. CDR3 DNA sequence: TGTGCCAGCAGTGGGGGCAGGGGGCCTGACTACTATGGCTACACCTTC. Its protein product is CASSGGRGPDYYGYTF.

This clonotype was seen more than once but under ten times. V and J are TRBV6-5 and TRBJ2-7; D remains ambiguous. The V end was cut by 7 bases, the J end by 0 bases, with 7 bases between. CDR1 MNHEY and CDR2 SVGAGI come from the germline V gene. The CDR3 runs to 12 residues. The DNA for the CDR3 is TGTGCCAGCAAAAGCGCCTCCTACGAGCAGTACTTC. Its translation: CASKSASYEQYF.

This clonotype has only a few counts. The chain uses TRBV6-6 and TRBJ1-2, with D possibly TRBD1 on 6 matching bases. CDR1 and CDR2 from the germline V gene are MNHNY and SVGAGI (reference sequence). This CDR3 spans 14 amino acids. Trimming removed 6 bases at V and 0 bases at J, with 11 bases between. The CDR3 protein is CASRDSLPNYGYTF. The DNA for the CDR3 is TGTGCCAGCAGGGACAGTCTCCCTAACTATGGCTACACCTTC.

This clonotype has a count of ten or more. The chain has TRBV29-1 and TRBJ1-1; D possibly corresponds to TRBD1 (6 bases). The V gene's germline CDR1 is SQVTM and CDR2 ANQGSEA. Trimming took off 3 bases at V and 5 bases at J, with 16 bases between the two ends. The CDR3 covers 14 residues. The CDR3 region is CSVDIGGAGTEAFF. CDR3 bases: TGCAGCGTTGATATCGGGGGCGCTGGTACTGAAGCTTTCTTT. The full variable domain, completed using reference TRBV29-1 and TRBJ1-1, is SAVISQKPSRDICQRGTSLTIQCQVDSQVTMMFWYRQQPGQSLTLIATANQGSEATYESGFVIDKFPISRPNLTFSTLTVSNMSPEDSSIYLCSVDIGGAGTEAFFGQGTRLTVV.

This clonotype occurred once. V is TRBV6-6 and J is TRBJ2-7; no firm D call. Germline V CDR1 and CDR2: MNHNY, SVGAGI (reference sequence). V was clipped by 5 bases and J by 4 bases, with 12 bases between them. The CDR3 length is 13 residues. In DNA, the CDR3 is TGTGCCAGCAGTACTCCCCACTTGTACGAGCAGTACTTC. Its translation: CASSTPHLYEQYF.

This clonotype was detected a few times. V and J are TRBV27 and TRBJ1-6, with D tentatively TRBD1 (6 bases). Trimming cost V 0 bases and J 9 bases, with 12 bases left between them. CDR1 is MNHEY and CDR2 is SMNVEV in the germline V gene (reference sequence). CDR3 length: 15 amino acids. This chain's CDR3 is CASSLSKGGRSPLHF. CDR3 DNA sequence: TGTGCCAGCAGTTTATCGAAGGGGGGACGTTCACCCCTCCACTTT.

The J gene is TRBJ2-7, the V gene TRBV28, with D unclear. The CDR3 sequence is 16 residues long. V lost 7 bases, J lost 3 bases, and 22 bases lay in between. Per germline, CDR1 MDHEN and CDR2 SYDVKM. The CDR3 reads CASNVYMTGGDYEQYF. The DNA of the CDR3 is TGTGCCAGCAACGTTTACATGACCGGCGGAGACTACGAGCAGTACTTC.

The sample holds a few counts of this clonotype. The J gene is TRBJ2-1, the V gene TRBV7-2; TRBD1 or TRBD2 may be the D gene (6 bases each). With 6 bases removed from V and 7 bases from J, the gap between germline ends came to 13 bases. The CDR3 runs to 13 residues. From germline, CDR1 is SGHTA and CDR2 FQGNSA. This CDR3 reads CASRFGGRNEQFF. The CDR3 DNA reads as TGTGCCAGCAGATTTGGGGGGCGAAATGAGCAGTTCTTC. The entire variable domain, with the rest obtained from reference TRBV7-2 and TRBJ2-1, is as follows: GAGVSQSPSNKVTEKGKDVELRCDPISGHTALYWYRQSLGQGLEFLIYFQGNSAPDKSGLPSDRFSAERTGGSVSTLTIQRTQQEDSAVYLCASRFGGRNEQFFGPGTRLTVL.

Only a few counts were recorded for this clonotype. This sequence joins TRBV6-2 or TRBV6-3 and TRBJ2-1; 13 bases fit TRBD2. This CDR3 contains 17 residues. Germline V lookup: CDR1 MNHEY, CDR2 SVGEGT. V lost 7 bases to trimming and J lost 6 bases; unmatched junction nucleotides: 12. The CDR3 loop is CASNVLGTSGGANEQFF. Here the CDR3 DNA reads TGTGCCAGCAACGTACTCGGAACTAGCGGGGGGGCCAATGAGCAGTTCTTC.

This chain uses TRBV11-1 with TRBJ2-7; D remains unclear. The CDR3 loop spans 11 amino acids. Trimming took off 8 bases at V and 3 bases at J, with 8 bases between the two ends. The germline gives CDR1 SGHAT, CDR2 FQDESV (reference sequence). The CDR3 DNA sequence: TGTGCCAGCGGAAACATCTACGAGCAGTACTTC. It translates to CASGNIYEQYF.

This clonotype has more than one count but fewer than ten. This chain links TRBV4-3 with TRBJ1-1; D may be TRBD1 (6 bases). CDR1 LGHNA and CDR2 YSLEER come from the germline V gene. The CDR3 spans 15 residues. The germline V and J ends were trimmed by 0 bases and 5 bases, with 13 bases remaining between them. CDR3 in amino acids: CASSQDGGRWTEAFF. The CDR3, as DNA: TGCGCCAGCAGCCAAGACGGGGGGCGGTGGACTGAAGCTTTCTTT.

This clonotype was seen at least ten times. The rearrangement links TRBV7-2 to TRBJ1-2; the D gene is possibly TRBD1 (6 bases). Germline V CDR1 and CDR2: SGHTA, FQGNSA. V gave up 6 bases and J gave up 1 base, with 9 bases separating them. This CDR3 is built from 13 residues. DNA for the CDR3: TGTGCCAGCAGTCACAGGGTTAACTATGGCTACACCTTC. This translates into CASSHRVNYGYTF.

This clonotype has a handful of counts. The chain carries TRBV5-5 and TRBJ2-1; D possibly corresponds to TRBD1 (6 bases). The CDR3 runs to 14 residues. V lost 0 bases, J lost 12 bases, and 16 bases lay in between. Looked up from germline, CDR1 is SGHKS and CDR2 is YYEKEE (reference sequence). The CDR3 reads CASSLAWQGLGQFF. CDR3 coding DNA: TGTGCCAGCAGCTTGGCATGGCAGGGGTTGGGGCAGTTCTTC.

This chain connects TRBV4-2 to TRBJ2-1; tentatively, D is TRBD1 (6 bases). Germline V lookup: CDR1 LGHNA, CDR2 YNFKEQ. There are 15 residues in the CDR3. Trimming stripped 1 base from V and 4 bases from J, with 11 bases between. The CDR3 here is CASSQGQGPYNEQFF. Written as DNA, the CDR3 is TGTGCCAGCAGCCAAGGGCAGGGGCCGTACAATGAGCAGTTCTTC.

V gene TRBV12-5 combines with J gene TRBJ1-3; D gene ambiguous. The V gene lost 0 bases and the J gene lost 0 bases, with 12 bases spanning the gap. Germline V CDR1 and CDR2: LGHNT, FRNRAP. The CDR3 covers 17 residues. CDR3: CASGLVQPFYSGNTIYF. CDR3 nucleotide sequence: TGTGCTAGTGGTTTGGTACAGCCTTTTTACTCTGGAAACACCATATATTTT.

This clonotype was seen repeatedly, ten times or more. This rearrangement joins TRBV29-1 to TRBJ1-2; TRBD1 agrees at 7 bases. The J segment lost 4 bases and the V segment lost 3 bases, leaving 8 bases of the junction unmatched. Germline lookup yields CDR1 SQVTM and CDR2 ANQGSEA. The CDR3 is 14 amino acids. The CDR3 is CSVDRTGTAYGYTF. In DNA form, the CDR3 reads TGCAGCGTTGATAGGACAGGAACGGCCTATGGCTACACCTTC.

This chain links TRBV27 with TRBJ2-5; 11 bases map to TRBD2. Losses at the gene ends were 6 bases for V and 1 base for J; bases not matched to a gene: 19. Germline V lookup: CDR1 MNHEY, CDR2 SMNVEV (reference sequence). This CDR3 contains 20 residues. The CDR3 sequence: CASRPWSHRTSGRPQETQYF. CDR3 coding DNA: TGTGCCAGCAGACCATGGAGCCACAGGACTAGCGGGCGGCCCCAAGAGACCCAGTACTTC.

The CDR3 loop is CASSPSDREVSEQYF. The CDR3 nucleotides are TGTGCCAGCAGCCCCTCAGATCGAGAGGTCTCCGAGCAGTACTTC. The chain recombines TRBV4-2 with TRBJ2-7; no firm D call. The CDR3 has 15 residues. Trimming took off 4 bases at V and 6 bases at J, with 19 bases between the two ends. Germline V CDR1 and CDR2: LGHNA, YNFKEQ.

A few counts support this clonotype. J is TRBJ1-6 and V is TRBV14, with no clear D. The length of the CDR3 is 14 residues. V was pared by 0 bases and J by 8 bases, with 8 bases between. CDR1 SGHDN and CDR2 FVKESK come from the germline V gene. This CDR3 reads CASSQDHFYSPLHF. CDR3 nucleotides: TGTGCCAGCAGCCAAGATCATTTCTATTCACCCCTCCACTTT.

This clonotype was seen more than once but under ten times. The V call is TRBV10-3, the J call TRBJ1-4; D ambiguous. V shed 5 bases and J shed 0 bases, with 7 bases lying between them. The CDR3 covers 14 residues. Germline V gene sequence: CDR1 ENHRY, CDR2 SYGVKD. For the CDR3, the DNA is TGTGCCATCAGTTCTCTTGCAACTAATGAAAAACTGTTTTTT. Translating gives CAISSLATNEKLFF.

This clonotype was seen more than once but under ten times. DNA of the CDR3: TGTGCCAGCAGTTACTCCCAGGCCGGGACATCTGAAGCTTTCTTT. This translates into CASSYSQAGTSEAFF. This chain uses TRBV6-5 with TRBJ1-1; possible D gene TRBD1, 6 bases. CDR3 length: 15 amino acids. The germline CDR1 and CDR2 sequences are MNHEY and SVGAGI. With 0 bases removed from V and 6 bases from J, the gap between germline ends came to 14 bases.

The DNA for the CDR3 is TGCAGTGCTAGGACCGGCCCCTCACAGGAGCCCCAGCATTTT. Translating gives CSARTGPSQEPQHF. This chain joins TRBV20-1 and TRBJ1-5; maybe TRBD1 (5 bases). The CDR3 contains 14 residues. Per germline, CDR1 DFQATT and CDR2 SNEGSKA (reference sequence). V lost 3 bases, J lost 8 bases, and 17 bases lay in between.

There are many counts of this clonotype. The rearrangement links TRBV7-6 to TRBJ1-2; D may be TRBD1 (5 bases). The CDR3 is 18 residues long. The V and J ends lost 1 base and 4 bases respectively, with 22 bases between them. Germline loops: CDR1 SGHVS, CDR2 FNYEAQ. As DNA, the CDR3 is TGTGCCAGCAGCTTAGAGAGCGGAGGAGGCCGGAGGGGCTATGGCTACACCTTC. This codes for CASSLESGGGRRGYGYTF.

The rearrangement links TRBV27 to TRBJ1-2; D may be TRBD1 (5 bases). The CDR3 sequence is 14 residues long. Trimming left V 5 bases short and J 4 bases short, with 14 bases between. Germline V gene lookup returns CDR1 MNHEY and CDR2 SMNVEV (reference sequence). CDR3 DNA: TGTGCCAGCAGTCCGGTGGGCGGGGGCTATGGCTACACCTTC. This gives the protein CASSPVGGGYGYTF.

This clonotype came up a few times. The chain employs TRBV6-1 and TRBJ1-1; TRBD1 agrees at 8 bases. After removal of 6 bases from V and 1 base from J, the junction contained 16 bases not matched to a gene. CDR1 is MNHNS, CDR2 SASEGT, per germline. The CDR3 covers 18 residues. DNA of the CDR3: TGTGCCAGCAGCCTCCGGACACAGGGGGACCCGAGGAACACTGAAGCTTTCTTT. Residues: CASSLRTQGDPRNTEAFF.

This clonotype was counted between two and nine times. V and J are TRBV20-1 and TRBJ2-7, with 10 bases identical to TRBD2. The CDR3 is made up of 15 amino acids. The V and J ends lost 1 base and 2 bases, in that order; junction bases with no gene match: 5. Germline CDR1 is DFQATT and CDR2 is SNEGSKA (reference sequence). Here the CDR3 DNA reads TGCAGTGCTAGAGGTCGAGCGGGGGGGCCCTACGAGCAGTACTTC. It translates to CSARGRAGGPYEQYF.

In its sample, this clonotype was seen many times. The chain has TRBV4-3 and TRBJ1-5; D ambiguous. Trimming removed 0 bases at V and 3 bases at J, with 15 bases between. The CDR3 is 17 residues long. The germline CDR1 and CDR2 sequences are LGHNA and YSLEER. In nucleotides, the CDR3 is TGCGCCAGCAGCCAAGATCGAACCCCAGGCTCCAATCAGCCCCAGCATTTT. It is translated as CASSQDRTPGSNQPQHF.

This clonotype appeared a few times. V usage is TRBV10-3 and J usage is TRBJ1-3; the D gene is possibly TRBD1 (5 bases). Trimming pared 2 bases from V and 9 bases from J, leaving 8 bases between. The germline gives CDR1 ENHRY, CDR2 SYGVKD. This CDR3 has 12 amino acids. Here the CDR3 reads CAISEEGTTIYF. CDR3 bases: TGTGCCATCAGTGAGGAGGGGACCACCATATATTTT.

This clonotype was seen ten or more times. The chain couples TRBV29-1 to TRBJ1-1, with 8 bases matching TRBD1. J was trimmed by 1 base and V by 4 bases; bases with no gene match: 5. The V gene's germline CDR1 is SQVTM and CDR2 ANQGSEA. The CDR3 runs 14 residues. CDR3 coding DNA: TGCAGCGTTGTAGGAGGACAGGGGAACACTGAAGCTTTCTTT. Residues: CSVVGGQGNTEAFF.